This T cell receptor beta chain emerged from a study of blood T cells in healthy people across ages. Remarks on this clonotype: Its antigen is unknown.

Combining a sample-barcoded 5' primer with a J-beta primer mix, a second PCR ran for roughly 7 to 12 cycles. MiXCR, run by TCRdb on the 5' RACE reads, gives a single entry per CDR3 protein. This sample yields 700,000 to 800,000 distinct CDR3 sequences, of which roughly two fifths are seen a single time; roughly 19% belongs to the top ten. Study results and limitations: With unsorted PBMCs, a conclusive comparison of naive versus antigen-experienced cells was not possible. TCR beta diversity, measured per million T cells, fell in a roughly linear way with age. Naive CD4+ cell counts and diversity both ran higher in long-lived than in aged donors. CMV infection status of these donors was not known.

There are 14 residues in the CDR3. V gave up 4 bases and J gave up 0 bases, with 10 bases separating them. Germline assignment: CDR1 SGHNT and CDR2 YYREEE (reference sequence). This sequence joins TRBV5-4 and TRBJ2-5; the D is unclear. The clonotype comes from an older woman in good health. Sequencing input: blood. DNA of the CDR3: TGTGCCAGCAGCGGGCGACCCAACCAAGAGACCCAGTACTTC. Translating it yields CASSGRPNQETQYF.